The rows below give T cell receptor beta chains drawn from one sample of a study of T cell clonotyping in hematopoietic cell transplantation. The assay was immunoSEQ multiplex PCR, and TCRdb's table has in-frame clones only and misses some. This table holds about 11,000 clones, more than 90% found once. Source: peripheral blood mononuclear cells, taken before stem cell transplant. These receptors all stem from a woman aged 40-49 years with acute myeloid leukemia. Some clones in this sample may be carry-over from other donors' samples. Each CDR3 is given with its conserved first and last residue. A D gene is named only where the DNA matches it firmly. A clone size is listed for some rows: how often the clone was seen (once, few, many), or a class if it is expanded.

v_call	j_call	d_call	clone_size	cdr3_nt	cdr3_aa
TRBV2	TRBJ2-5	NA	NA	TGTGCCAGCAGTGAAAACAGGCTTGGGGAAGAGACCCAGTACTTC	CASSENRLGEETQYF
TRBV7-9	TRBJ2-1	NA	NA	TGTGCCAGCAGCTTAGCCCTCCTGGGGTCCTACAATGAGCAGTTCTTC	CASSLALLGSYNEQFF
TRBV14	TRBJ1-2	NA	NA	TGTGCCAGCAGCCAAGGAGTCCTTGGCAGGGAAGGCGGCTACACCTTC	CASSQGVLGREGGYTF
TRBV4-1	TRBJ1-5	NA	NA	TGCGCCAGCAGCCAAGTATTTAGTGATAGCAATCAGCCCCAGCATTTT	CASSQVFSDSNQPQHF
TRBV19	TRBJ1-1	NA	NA	TGTGCCAGTACAATGGGGGGCTACACTGAAGCTTTCTTT	CASTMGGYTEAFF
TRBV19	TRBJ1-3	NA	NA	TGTGCCAGTAGTGAACAGGGAAACACCATATATTTT	CASSEQGNTIYF
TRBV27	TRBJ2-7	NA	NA	TGTGCCAGCAGTTTACGACGGGGCCCCGAGCAGTACTTC	CASSLRRGPEQYF
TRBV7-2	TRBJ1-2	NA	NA	TGTGCCAGCAGCTTTACAGGGAGCTATGGCTACACCTTC	CASSFTGSYGYTF
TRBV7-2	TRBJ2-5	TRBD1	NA	TGTGCCAGCAGCTCAATGGGGCAGGGGGCCGGCGAGACCCAGTACTTC	CASSSMGQGAGETQYF
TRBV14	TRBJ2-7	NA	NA	TGTGCCAGCAGCCAAGATTTAGGCGGGGAGCAGTACTTC	CASSQDLGGEQYF
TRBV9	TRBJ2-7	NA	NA	TGTGCCAGCAGCCAAGACGACTATGCCTACGAGCAGTACTTC	CASSQDDYAYEQYF
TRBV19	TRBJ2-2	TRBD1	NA	TGTGCCAGTAGCGATGACAGGGGGCGCAAACCCGGGGAGCTGTTTTTT	CASSDDRGRKPGELFF
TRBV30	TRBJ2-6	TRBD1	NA	TGTGCCTGGAGTGCTGAGGACAGGGGTAAGAATGTCCTGACTTTC	CAWSAEDRGKNVLTF
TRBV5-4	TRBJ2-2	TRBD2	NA	TGTGCCAGCAGCTTGGAGGTCGGGACTAAAATTACCGGGGAGCTGTTTTTT	CASSLEVGTKITGELFF
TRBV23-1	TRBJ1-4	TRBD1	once	TGCGCCAGCAGTCGTCAGGGGGCTGAAGAAAAACTGTTTTTT	CASSRQGAEEKLFF
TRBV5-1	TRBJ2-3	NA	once	TGCGCCAGCAGCGCAGTCGCGGCAGGGGCAGATACGCAGTATTTT	CASSAVAAGADTQYF
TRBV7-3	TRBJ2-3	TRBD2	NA	TGTGCCAGCAGCCCCGGACTAGCGGGAGGCAACACAGATACGCAGTATTTT	CASSPGLAGGNTDTQYF
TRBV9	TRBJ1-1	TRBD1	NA	TGTGCCAGCAGCGTTCTAACCGGGACAGGGACCGACACTGAAGCTTTCTTT	CASSVLTGTGTDTEAFF
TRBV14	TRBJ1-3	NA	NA	TGTGCCAGCAGCCAAATCCCAGGGGGAAACACCATATATTTT	CASSQIPGGNTIYF
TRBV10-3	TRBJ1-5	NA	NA	TGTGCCATCAGTGAGTCGGGGGATAGCAATCAGCCCCAGCATTTT	CAISESGDSNQPQHF
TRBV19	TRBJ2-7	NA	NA	TGTGCCAGTAGTACCCCGGGGACGGGTGAGCAGTACTTC	CASSTPGTGEQYF
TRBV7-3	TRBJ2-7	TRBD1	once	TGTGCCAGCAGCTTAATAACAGGGGGTGAGCAGTACTTC	CASSLITGGEQYF
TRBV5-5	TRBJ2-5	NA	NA	TGTGCCAGCAGCATCGGGACGGATAATTCAGAGACCCAGTACTTC	CASSIGTDNSETQYF
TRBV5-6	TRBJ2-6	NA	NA	TGTGCCAGCAGCTTGGGCTCTGGGGCCAACGTCCTGACTTTC	CASSLGSGANVLTF
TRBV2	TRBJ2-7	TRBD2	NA	TGTGCCAGCAGTGCGACTAGCGGCCCGTACGAGCAGTACTTC	CASSATSGPYEQYF
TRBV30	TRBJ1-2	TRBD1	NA	TGTGCCTGGAGTGCTTTCGACCGACAGGGTTGGCGGGGCTACACCTTC	CAWSAFDRQGWRGYTF
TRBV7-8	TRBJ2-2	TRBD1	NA	TGTGCCAGCAGCTTGAGTGGCAGGGGGCGCCCCGGGGAGCTGTTTTTT	CASSLSGRGRPGELFF
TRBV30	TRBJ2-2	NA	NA	TGTGCCTGGACTCCCCCCGGGACACAGACGTTGGGAACGTTCACCGGGGAGCTGTTTTTT	CAWTPPGTQTLGTFTGELFF
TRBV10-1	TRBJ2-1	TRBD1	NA	TGCGCCAGCAGTACGGGGACAGCGCCCTACAATGAGCAGTTCTTC	CASSTGTAPYNEQFF
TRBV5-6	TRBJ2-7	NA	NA	TGTGCCAGCAGCTTGAGAGGCTCCTACGAGCAGTACTTC	CASSLRGSYEQYF
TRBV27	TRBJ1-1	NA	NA	TGTGCCAGCAGCCTGACACCAATGAACACTGAAGCTTTCTTT	CASSLTPMNTEAFF
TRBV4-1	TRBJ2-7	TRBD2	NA	TGCGCCAGCAGCCAAGATCGGCTAGCGGAAGACTACGAGCAGTACTTC	CASSQDRLAEDYEQYF
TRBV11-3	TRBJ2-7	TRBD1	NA	TGTGCCAGCAGCTTACAGGGGGCTCAATACGAGCAGTACTTC	CASSLQGAQYEQYF
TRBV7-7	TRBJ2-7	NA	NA	TGTGCCAGCAGCCCGAGATTAGGTCGGACGGGCTCGAGCTCCTACGAGCAGTACTTC	CASSPRLGRTGSSSYEQYF
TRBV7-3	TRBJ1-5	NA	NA	TGTGCCAGCAGCCTTCGGGGTTCTGGTCAGCCCCAGCATTTT	CASSLRGSGQPQHF
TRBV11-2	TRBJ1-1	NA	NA	TGTGCCAGCAGCCAATGGGGGGAAGACACTGAAGCTTTCTTT	CASSQWGEDTEAFF